Sequencing of this T cell receptor beta chain was carried out in a study of cytomegalovirus exposure and HLA in healthy donors. The overall study: Earlier, fewer than 130 million unique TCR beta sequences were recovered from approximately 180 million T cells by an analysis.

Study-level points and caveats: TCR beta V- and J-gene trimming, according to a later analysis, was linked to a missense DCLRE1C variant.

Likely unrecorded immune exposures existed in these nominally healthy donors. Per germline, CDR1 SGHTA and CDR2 FQGNSA. V lost 2 bases, J lost 1 base, and 12 bases lay in between. This CDR3 comprises 16 residues. Primers for the PCR totalled 60 Vbeta and 13 Jbeta. Method: immunoSEQ multiplex PCR; TCRdb's copy keeps in-frame clones and lacks some. The top ten clones hold around 2.5% of a sample with 100,000 to 150,000 clones, approximately 84% of them seen once. In this sample, this clone turned up once. Its antigen is undetermined. This sequence was found in a boy younger than 10 in good health and CMV-seronegative. The J gene is TRBJ1-5, the V gene TRBV7-2; unclear D gene. The sample was PBMCs. The DNA of the CDR3 is TGTGCCAGCAGCTTATCGCGCGGCGCGAGCAATCAGCCCCAGCATTTT. This sequence encodes CASSLSRGASNQPQHF. Full variable domain (missing parts from reference TRBV7-2 and TRBJ1-5): GAGVSQSPSNKVTEKGKDVELRCDPISGHTALYWYRQSLGQGLEFLIYFQGNSAPDKSGLPSDRFSAERTGGSVSTLTIQRTQQEDSAVYLCASSLSRGASNQPQHFGDGTRLSIL.